This T cell receptor (beta chain) is from a study of blood T cell repertoires in COVID-19. As for the study in general: The study drew acute and convalescent COVID-19 samples from the United States, Italy and Spain. Sources were T cells, B-cell-depleted T cells, or PBMCs; the material itself was cDNA or gDNA.

Original methodology: Researchers report that nucleated cell counts were estimated from reference gene primer amplification. Measured with immunoSEQ multiplex PCR; TCRdb has only the in-frame clones, and not every one. V, J and clone size reflect that table, while D and trimming were determined from the DNA. Counted here are under 250,000 clones, 82% occurring once; the ten biggest clones make up approximately 4%. The sequenced sample consisted of peripheral blood. This TCR was sampled from an elderly woman with acute or convalescent COVID-19.

CDR3 coding DNA: TGTGCCAGCAGCGGGGACAGCGATTCTCCCCTTTATTCACCCCTCCACTTT. Translated, it gives CASSGDSDSPLYSPLHF. This chain links TRBV9 with TRBJ1-6, with 7 bases fitting TRBD1. The CDR3 is made up of 17 amino acids. After removal of 3 bases from V and 8 bases from J, the junction contained 14 bases not matched to a gene. Germline V gene data show CDR1 as SGDLS and CDR2 as YYNGEE.